This note documents a single T cell receptor (beta chain) sequence. Its antigen is as yet unknown. CDR3 length: 19 amino acids. V trimming: 4 bases; J trimming: 4 bases; junction bases outside the gene matches: 19. In germline, CDR1 is SGHDT, CDR2 YYEEEE. The data originate from a study of cytomegalovirus exposure and HLA in healthy donors. Regarding the study as a whole: Researchers reported from a later analysis that most CMV-associated TCR beta chains appeared HLA-restricted. Rare TCR sequences predominated, though certain public TCRs were found in many donors.

13 Jbeta primers and 60 Vbeta primers were used for the PCR. Only in-frame clones appear in the TCRdb table, and some are missing; sequencing was by immunoSEQ multiplex PCR. The sample lists 200,000 to 250,000 clones; about 80% were seen once. It was healthy bone marrow donors who served as donors. The sample was PBMCs. V and J are TRBV5-6 and TRBJ2-2; 7 bases are shared with TRBD1. This sequence originates from a man between 18 and 29 years old in good health and CMV-seronegative. The CDR3 is CASSPTGTEVRISTGELFF. CDR3 bases: TGTGCCAGCAGCCCAACCGGGACAGAGGTTCGAATCAGCACCGGGGAGCTGTTTTTT. Supplemented by reference TRBV5-6 and TRBJ2-2, the full variable domain reads DAGVTQSPTHLIKTRGQQVTLRCSPKSGHDTVSWYQQALGQGPQFIFQYYEEEERQRGNFPDRFSGHQFPNYSSELNVNALLLGDSALYLCASSPTGTEVRISTGELFFGEGSRLTVL.